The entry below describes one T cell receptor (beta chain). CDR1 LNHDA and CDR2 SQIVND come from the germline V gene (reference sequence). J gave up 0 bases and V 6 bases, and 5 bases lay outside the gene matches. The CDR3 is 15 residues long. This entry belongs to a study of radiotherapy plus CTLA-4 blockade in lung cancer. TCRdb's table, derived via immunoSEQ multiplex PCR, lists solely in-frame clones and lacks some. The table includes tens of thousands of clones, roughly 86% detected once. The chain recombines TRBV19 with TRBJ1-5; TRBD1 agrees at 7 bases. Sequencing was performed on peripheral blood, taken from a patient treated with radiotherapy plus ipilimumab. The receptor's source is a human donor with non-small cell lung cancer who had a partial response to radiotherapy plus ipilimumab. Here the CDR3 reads CASRTTGDSNQPQHF. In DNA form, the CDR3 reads TGTGCCAGTAGGACAACAGGGGATAGCAATCAGCCCCAGCATTTT.